One and the same sample provided the 9 T cell receptor beta chains below, sequenced in a study of T-cell reconstitution after alpha-beta-depleted transplantation in children. Unique molecular identifiers were incorporated when the TCRbeta library was constructed. TCRdb re-called the PCR reads with MiXCR, one entry per CDR3 protein. The table lists hundreds of thousands of distinct CDR3 sequences, 20% to 30% of them singletons, with 4% to 5.5% in the top ten. Sequenced material: PBMCs, mostly from graft donor cells, taken 360 days after TCRalphabeta/CD19-depleted stem cell transplant. The source is a female patient aged 2-9 years who had a stem cell transplant for congenital amegakaryocytic thrombocytopenia, so the T cells may come from the graft donor.

This clonotype was detected a few times. The chain combines TRBV3-1 with TRBJ1-1; D not resolved. V dropped 4 bases and J dropped 11 bases, with 17 bases sitting between them. The germline V gene encodes CDR1 LGHDT and CDR2 YNNKEL (reference sequence). The CDR3 loop spans 13 amino acids. The CDR3 sequence: CASSPRFELVAFF. CDR3 sequence (DNA): TGTGCCAGCAGCCCACGATTTGAGTTGGTGGCTTTCTTT.

This clonotype has a count of ten or more. This sequence joins TRBV29-1 and TRBJ2-7; 8 positions agree with TRBD1. After removal of 4 bases from V and 4 bases from J, the junction contained 6 bases not matched to a gene. Per germline, CDR1 SQVTM and CDR2 ANQGSEA. The CDR3 extends over 13 amino acids. For the CDR3, the DNA is TGCAGCGTTGGACAGGGGCTAAAATACGAGCAGTACTTC. Translating it yields CSVGQGLKYEQYF.

The chain carries TRBV28 and TRBJ1-6, with TRBD1 matching 8 bases. The ends lost 6 bases at V and 6 bases at J; junction bases unmatched: 7. This CDR3 has 15 amino acids. Looked up from germline, CDR1 is MDHEN and CDR2 is SYDVKM. The CDR3 sequence: CASSTTGAGNSPLHF. The DNA of the CDR3 is TGTGCCAGCAGCACGACAGGGGCTGGTAATTCACCCCTCCACTTT.

The CDR3 loop is CAISESRGGSYGYTF. The CDR3 DNA reads as TGTGCCATCAGTGAGTCTCGGGGGGGCAGCTATGGCTACACCTTC. V gene TRBV10-3 combines with J gene TRBJ1-2; TRBD1 is a possible D gene (6 bases). Trimming took off 0 bases at V and 4 bases at J, with 12 bases between the two ends. Germline CDR1 reads ENHRY; CDR2 reads SYGVKD. CDR3 length: 15 amino acids.

The sample holds a few counts of this clonotype. This chain joins TRBV5-1 and TRBJ2-1; D remains unclear. Germline CDR1 reads SGHRS; CDR2 reads YFSETQ. This CDR3 is 12 amino acids long. V lost 0 bases, J lost 10 bases, and 8 bases lay in between. This chain's CDR3 is CASSLVAAEQFF. The CDR3 nucleotides read TGCGCCAGCAGCTTGGTGGCAGCAGAGCAGTTCTTC.

This clonotype occurred a few times. The chain combines TRBV19 with TRBJ2-3, with a possible D match to TRBD2 (7 bases). Germline values: CDR1 LNHDA, CDR2 SQIVND (reference sequence). The length of the CDR3 is 15 residues. The V gene lost 6 bases and the J gene lost 4 bases, with 17 bases spanning the gap. The CDR3 bases are TGTGCCAGTAGCAGCGGGACAACGGGACCAGATACGCAGTATTTT. Translated, it gives CASSSGTTGPDTQYF.

CDR3: CASSQRDGEVPTDTQYF. The DNA of the CDR3 is TGCGCCAGCAGCCAGAGGGACGGAGAGGTCCCCACAGATACGCAGTATTTT. The rearrangement uses TRBV4-1 and TRBJ2-3; D might be TRBD1 or TRBD2, each matching 5 bases. Per germline, CDR1 MGHRA and CDR2 YSYEKL. Trimming stripped 3 bases from V and 2 bases from J, with 18 bases between. The CDR3 runs to 17 residues.

This clonotype was detected only a few times. V gene TRBV20-1 combines with J gene TRBJ2-1, with D hard to call. Between the trimmed V and J ends, which lost 6 bases and 7 bases, there was a span of 13 bases. The CDR3 consists of 12 residues. Germline V gene lookup returns CDR1 DFQATT and CDR2 SNEGSKA (reference sequence). The CDR3 is CSADLRANEQFF. Written as DNA, the CDR3 is TGCAGTGCAGACCTTCGGGCGAATGAGCAGTTCTTC.

There are a few counts of this clonotype. This chain joins TRBV7-9 and TRBJ2-4; no reliable D call. Germline CDR1 reads SEHNR; CDR2 reads FQNEAQ (reference sequence). Trimming left V 6 bases short and J 0 bases short, with 6 bases between. The CDR3 is 13 amino acids. CDR3 coding DNA: TGTGCCAGCAGACGGTTAGCCAAAAACATTCAGTACTTC. Translating gives CASRRLAKNIQYF.